Described below is a single T cell receptor beta chain sequence and its context. Its cognate antigen is unknown. TCRalpha and TCRbeta libraries used 5'RACE with constant-segment primers and UMIs. TCRdb fed the 5' RACE reads into MiXCR, producing one record per CDR3 protein. The sample lists 110,000 to 150,000 distinct CDR3 sequences, around 25% occurring once. The entry originates in a study of T-cell memory formation after mild COVID-19. Study overall: Each donor largely had its own TCR clusters.

V shed 5 bases and J shed 1 base, with 9 bases lying between them. This CDR3 comprises 15 residues. The V gene's germline CDR1 is SGHTA and CDR2 FQGNSA. Study-wide points: Prior to infection, memory already included some responding clones, suggesting cross-reactive memory joined.

V usage is TRBV7-2 and J usage is TRBJ2-6, with D unclear. The receptor comes from an adult woman who had mild COVID-19 (a few samples of this study predate the infection). Cell type and time point are not known. Sequencing input: PBMCs or a T cell subset sorted from them (not recorded which). Here the CDR3 reads CASSLRMSGANVLTF. In DNA form, the CDR3 reads TGTGCCAGCAGCCTAAGGATGTCTGGGGCCAACGTCCTGACTTTC.